These 10 T cell receptor beta chains were all obtained from the same sample, sequenced in a study of blood T cell repertoires in COVID-19. Measured with immunoSEQ multiplex PCR; TCRdb has only the in-frame clones, and not every one. The data contain 250,000 to 400,000 clones, roughly 90% of them singletons. The specimen sequenced was peripheral blood. The receptors originated from a woman aged 30 to 39 with COVID-19, enrolled during active disease.

The chain is built from TRBV21-1 and TRBJ1-5; TRBD1 reflects the table's D call only, with no check against the DNA. TRBV21-1 is a recognized pseudogene. The CDR3 has 20 amino acids. In DNA form, the CDR3 reads TGTGCCAGCAGCAAAGTCCTAACAACTACCCTTTCGACAGACTATCAGCCCCAGCATTTT. Translated, it gives CASSKVLTTTLSTDYQPQHF.

J is TRBJ2-2 and V is TRBV2; D ambiguous. Germline V CDR1 and CDR2: SNHLY, FYNNEI. The V gene lost 4 bases and the J gene lost 1 base, with 4 bases spanning the gap. The CDR3 contains 13 residues. This chain's CDR3 is CASSARNTGELFF. The CDR3 DNA reads TGTGCCAGCAGTGCCCGGAACACCGGGGAGCTGTTTTTT.

The chain's CDR3 is CASSLVGTTSYNEQFF. The CDR3 DNA is TGTGCCAGCAGCTTAGTCGGGACTACGTCCTACAATGAGCAGTTCTTC. The rearrangement links TRBV7-2 to TRBJ2-1, with 7 bases lining up with TRBD2. J was trimmed by 1 base and V by 1 base; bases with no gene match: 4. The CDR3 is 16 amino acids. Germline CDR1 and CDR2: SGHTA and FQGNSA.

The chain joins TRBV20-1 to TRBJ1-5; 7 nucleotides line up with TRBD1. The CDR3 runs 15 residues. V lost 3 bases, J lost 5 bases, and 10 bases stayed unmatched. Per germline, CDR1 DFQATT and CDR2 SNEGSKA (reference sequence). The DNA for the CDR3 is TGCAGTGCTAGTCAGGGGGGCACTGCATATCAGCCCCAGCATTTT. The encoded protein is CSASQGGTAYQPQHF.

The chain employs TRBV5-4 and TRBJ2-7; TRBD1 matches at 8 bases. The CDR3 runs 15 residues. Trimming cost V 4 bases and J 5 bases; bases outside gene matches: 11. The germline V gene encodes CDR1 SGHNT and CDR2 YYREEE (reference sequence). CDR3 loop: CASSAGGHRRHEQYF. CDR3 nucleotide sequence: TGTGCCAGCAGCGCAGGGGGCCACAGGAGACACGAGCAGTACTTC.

The rearrangement joins TRBV5-4 to TRBJ2-2, with 8 bases matching TRBD2. In germline, CDR1 is SGHNT, CDR2 YYREEE (reference sequence). V gave up 1 base and J gave up 7 bases; unmatched junction bases: 9. The CDR3 extends over 16 amino acids. This chain's CDR3 is CASSLLSSGSIGELFF. CDR3 DNA: TGTGCCAGCAGCTTGTTATCAAGCGGGAGCATCGGGGAGCTGTTTTTT. Full variable domain (missing parts from reference TRBV5-4 and TRBJ2-2): ETGVTQSPTHLIKTRGQQVTLRCSSQSGHNTVSWYQQALGQGPQFIFQYYREEENGRGNFPPRFSGLQFPNYSSELNVNALELDDSALYLCASSLLSSGSIGELFFGEGSRLTVL.

The gene calls are TRBV13 and TRBJ2-1; 8 bases map to TRBD2. The CDR3 loop spans 14 amino acids. Germline V gene sequence: CDR1 PRHDT, CDR2 FYEKMQ (reference sequence). The trim removed 1 base at V and 5 bases at J, leaving 1 base unmatched. The CDR3 loop is CASSLELADNEQFF. The CDR3 coding sequence is TGTGCCAGCAGCTTAGAACTAGCGGACAATGAGCAGTTCTTC.

The V and J genes are TRBV5-1 and TRBJ2-3; D remains unclear. The CDR3 length is 15 residues. Trimming stripped 2 bases from V and 3 bases from J, with 13 bases between. CDR1 is SGHRS and CDR2 is YFSETQ in the germline V gene. DNA for the CDR3: TGCGCCAGCAGCTTATTACAGACAAATACAGATACGCAGTATTTT. Translating gives CASSLLQTNTDTQYF.

This clone occurred once. The rearrangement links TRBV7-2 to TRBJ2-1; the match to TRBD2 covers 7 bases. The CDR3 length is 15 residues. The V segment lost 2 bases and the J segment 2 bases; nucleotides outside the gene matches: 3. CDR1 SGHTA and CDR2 FQGNSA come from the germline V gene. In DNA form, the CDR3 reads TGTGCCAGCAGCTTAAGCGGGACCACCTACAATGAGCAGTTCTTC. Its translation: CASSLSGTTYNEQFF.

The rearrangement joins TRBV2 to TRBJ2-2; 8 bases align to TRBD1. The CDR3 contains 14 residues. V shed 3 bases and J 6 bases; nucleotides not matched to a gene: 3. From germline, CDR1 is SNHLY and CDR2 FYNNEI. The CDR3 region has the DNA TGTGCCAGCAGTGACGGGACAGGAGCCGGGGAGCTGTTTTTT. It is translated as CASSDGTGAGELFF. Variable domain in full (rest from reference TRBV2 and TRBJ2-2): EPEVTQTPSHQVTQMGQEVILRCVPISNHLYFYWYRQILGQKVEFLVSFYNNEISEKSEIFDDQFSVERPDGSNFTLKIRSTKLEDSAMYFCASSDGTGAGELFFGEGSRLTVL.